Reported below is one T cell receptor (beta chain). Its antigen remains unidentified. All the patients suffered relapse after autologous stem cell transplantation, and brentuximab vedotin exposure differed. PBMCs, once thawed, yielded CD8+ T cells isolated by magnetic negative selection. This CDR3 is 15 amino acids long. Trimming shortened V by 4 bases and J by 0 bases, and 12 bases separated the two germline ends. Germline V gene lookup returns CDR1 MNHEY and CDR2 SVGAGI. This entry comes from a study of PD-1 blockade in classical Hodgkin lymphoma. Generated by immunoSEQ multiplex PCR, the TCRdb table keeps only in-frame clones and is missing some. The sample yields 6,500 to 10,000 clones, 86% seen once. Study-wide results and caveats: Whoever responded completely had baseline diversity much like that seen in newly diagnosed patients.

The specimen was CD8+ T cells from blood, collected at baseline. The rearrangement links TRBV6-5 to TRBJ2-5; D may correspond to TRBD1 or TRBD2 (6 bases each). The sequence derives from a human donor with classical Hodgkin lymphoma. This CDR3 is CASSSTGADQETQYF. The CDR3 DNA reads as TGTGCCAGCAGTTCGACGGGGGCCGACCAAGAGACCCAGTACTTC.